This T cell receptor (beta chain) was sequenced for a study of cytomegalovirus exposure and HLA in healthy donors. Study at large: Genotyping of 398 donors showed that around 81% belonged to the Caucasian-associated ancestry cluster.

Per the germline V gene, CDR1 is SNHLY and CDR2 is FYNNEI. The CDR3 runs to 13 residues. The V and J ends lost 6 bases and 4 bases respectively, with 11 bases between them. This PCR relied on a set of 60 Vbeta primers and 13 Jbeta primers. Only in-frame clones appear in the TCRdb table, and some are missing; sequencing was by immunoSEQ multiplex PCR. The sample shows some 75,000 clones, around 76% of them seen only once. Sequencing input: PBMCs. The chain couples TRBV2 to TRBJ2-3; possibly TRBD2 for D (5 bases). The receptor was isolated from a young man in good health and CMV-seropositive. The CDR3 sequence is CASRATSADTQYF. The CDR3 bases are TGTGCCAGCAGGGCAACTAGTGCAGATACGCAGTATTTT.